The 8 T cell receptor beta chains listed next were all sequenced from one sample in a study of T-cell memory formation after mild COVID-19. MiXCR, applied by TCRdb to the 5' RACE reads, yields one record per CDR3 protein. Of roughly 250,000 distinct CDR3 sequences in the sample, roughly 17% were seen once. Material for sequencing was PBMCs or a T cell subset sorted from them (not recorded which). Receptors were obtained from a young man who had mild COVID-19 (a few samples of this study predate the infection). Cell type and time point are not known.

The rearrangement uses TRBV18 and TRBJ2-2, with no clear D. The CDR3 has 13 amino acids. V was cut by 4 bases and J by 1 base, with 4 bases left in between. The germline V gene encodes CDR1 KGHSH and CDR2 LQKENI. CDR3 DNA: TGTGCCAGCTCACGAGGGAACACCGGGGAGCTGTTTTTT. Translating it yields CASSRGNTGELFF.

This clonotype was detected only a few times. The chain recombines TRBV20-1 with TRBJ2-3, with D possibly TRBD2 on 5 matching bases. The CDR3 is 14 residues long. V shed 6 bases and J shed 5 bases, with 18 bases lying between them. Germline V gives CDR1 DFQATT, CDR2 SNEGSKA (reference sequence). The CDR3 reads CSAPTSPWGDTQYF. The CDR3 region has the DNA TGCAGTGCACCTACTAGTCCCTGGGGAGATACGCAGTATTTT.

The chain is built from TRBV3-1 and TRBJ2-3; D ambiguous. This CDR3 comprises 14 residues. CDR1 is LGHDT, CDR2 YNNKEL, per germline (reference sequence). V lost 1 base and J lost 4, with 9 bases in between. Here the CDR3 DNA reads TGTGCCAGCAGCCAAGGGACCAGAGCAGATACGCAGTATTTT. Protein product: CASSQGTRADTQYF.

The V and J genes are TRBV6-4 and TRBJ1-5; 7 positions match TRBD1. V shed 4 bases and J 4 bases; nucleotides not matched to a gene: 16. Germline assignment: CDR1 MRHNA and CDR2 SNTAGT. The CDR3 extends over 18 amino acids. Here the CDR3 DNA reads TGTGCCAGCAGTGTTATCCCGGGACAGCTTCAGCTGAATCAGCCCCAGCATTTT. This translates into CASSVIPGQLQLNQPQHF.

This clonotype was counted a few times. The chain employs TRBV12-3 or TRBV12-4 and TRBJ1-1; D gene ambiguous. The CDR3 loop spans 12 amino acids. V dropped 7 bases and J dropped 1 base, with 7 bases sitting between them. CDR3 region: CASKYQNTEAFF. The CDR3 nucleotides read TGTGCCAGCAAGTACCAGAACACTGAAGCTTTCTTT.

This clonotype was counted a few times. The chain carries TRBV7-3 and TRBJ1-1; D may be TRBD1 (5 bases). From germline, CDR1 is SGHTA and CDR2 FQGTGA. The CDR3 sequence is 13 residues long. V lost 6 bases, J lost 3 bases, and 11 bases lay in between. This CDR3 is CASSNGGDTEAFF. The CDR3, as DNA: TGTGCCAGCAGTAACGGGGGGGACACTGAAGCTTTCTTT.

This clonotype has a handful of counts. This chain joins TRBV11-2 and TRBJ2-3, with D perhaps assigned TRBD1 or TRBD2 (5 bases each). Trimming took 5 bases from V and 6 from J, leaving 24 bases between them. CDR1 and CDR2 from the germline V gene are SGHAT and FQNNGV. The CDR3 loop spans 17 amino acids. The CDR3 sequence: CASSPRRDPSAGDTQYF. CDR3 in DNA: TGTGCCAGCAGCCCCCGCCGGGACCCCAGCGCAGGCGATACGCAGTATTTT.

This chain links TRBV20-1 with TRBJ2-5; 10 bases agree with TRBD2. V gave up 5 bases and J gave up 4 bases; unmatched junction bases: 7. CDR1 is DFQATT, CDR2 SNEGSKA, per germline (reference sequence). The CDR3 covers 14 residues. The CDR3 is CSAPSGGASETQYF. The CDR3 DNA is TGCAGTGCTCCGAGCGGGGGGGCCTCAGAGACCCAGTACTTC.